These 27 T cell receptor beta chains share one sample of origin, sequenced in a study of patients and donors after allogeneic stem cell transplantation. Using its own MiXCR run on the RT-PCR reads, TCRdb lists one record per CDR3 protein. This table holds about 960,000 distinct CDR3 sequences, roughly 17% found once. Sequencing was done on a sample of blood, either unsorted or a sorted T cell fraction (not recorded which). Receptor source: a human donor who was either an allogeneic HSCT recipient or a stem cell or donor lymphocyte infusion donor (not recorded which). It is not recorded whose cells these are; they may come from a transplant donor.

The chain is built from TRBV5-1 and TRBJ2-3, with D perhaps TRBD2 (5 bases). Germline-derived CDR1 and CDR2 are SGHRS and YFSETQ. CDR3 length: 14 residues. V lost 6 bases and J 0 bases, leaving 11 bases between the germline ends. CDR3 sequence: CASTWPGSTDTQYF. In nucleotides, the CDR3 is TGCGCCAGCACATGGCCGGGAAGCACAGATACGCAGTATTTT.

V usage is TRBV11-3 and J usage is TRBJ1-1; maybe TRBD1 (6 bases). V gave up 2 bases and J gave up 8 bases, with 9 bases separating them. The CDR3 loop spans 12 amino acids. CDR1 is SGHNT, CDR2 YENEEA, per germline. CDR3 in amino acids: CASSLHTGEAFF. The CDR3 DNA reads as TGTGCCAGCAGCTTACACACAGGGGAAGCTTTCTTT.

The chain couples TRBV9 to TRBJ1-6; D is unclear. The V gene lost 0 bases and the J gene lost 0 bases, with 10 bases spanning the gap. The CDR3 length is 17 residues. Per the germline V gene, CDR1 is SGDLS and CDR2 is YYNGEE. CDR3 sequence (DNA): TGTGCCAGCAGCGTAGCGGGCCGTAGCTCCTATAATTCACCCCTCCACTTT. Protein sequence: CASSVAGRSSYNSPLHF. The variable domain in full, completed from reference TRBV9 and TRBJ1-6, reads DSGVTQTPKHLITATGQRVTLRCSPRSGDLSVYWYQQSLDQGLQFLIQYYNGEERAKGNILERFSAQQFPDLHSELNLSSLELGDSALYFCASSVAGRSSYNSPLHFGNGTRLTVT.

This clonotype was counted between two and nine times. CDR3 in DNA: TGTGCCACCAGCAGAGATCAGGACGGAATGAACACTGAAGCTTTCTTT. Amino acid sequence: CATSRDQDGMNTEAFF. The rearrangement joins TRBV15 to TRBJ1-1; D is undetermined. Germline CDR1 LNHNV, CDR2 YYDKDF (reference sequence). The CDR3 covers 16 residues. Trimming removed 0 bases at V and 0 bases at J, with 11 bases between.

This clonotype was observed a few times. At one end, the junction sequence differs from germline, possibly due to a read error. The J gene is TRBJ1-1, the V gene TRBV7-7, with 9 bases that match TRBD1. The CDR3 covers 15 residues. Germline assignment: CDR1 SSHAT and CDR2 FNYEAQ (reference sequence). CDR3 DNA: TGTGCTAGCAGCCCATACCGGGACAGGGACACTGAAGCTTTCTTT. Protein sequence: CASSPYRDRDTEAFF.

The CDR3 loop is CASSLPQGTTDTQYF. The CDR3 DNA reads as TGTGCCAGCAGTTTACCCCAGGGGACCACAGATACGCAGTATTTT. The chain employs TRBV12-3 or TRBV12-4 and TRBJ2-3; perhaps TRBD1 as D (6 bases). Trimming took off 2 bases at V and 2 bases at J, with 11 bases between the two ends. The CDR3 consists of 15 residues.

This clonotype turned up a few times. The chain is built from TRBV5-1 and TRBJ1-1, with D hard to call. The germline V gene has CDR1 SGHRS and CDR2 YFSETQ. This CDR3 contains 13 residues. Trimming took 5 bases from V and 7 from J, leaving 15 bases between them. The CDR3 DNA reads TGCGCCAGCAGTCGCGACACCGCGAGTGAAGCTTTCTTT. This codes for CASSRDTASEAFF.

Ten or more counts support this clonotype. The chain joins TRBV5-1 to TRBJ1-4, with a possible D match to TRBD1 (5 bases). V was cut by 6 bases and J by 2 bases, with 11 bases left in between. The CDR3 is made up of 14 amino acids. The germline V gene encodes CDR1 SGHRS and CDR2 YFSETQ. The CDR3 is CASKRAGTNEKLFF. CDR3 coding DNA: TGCGCCAGCAAACGGGCAGGGACTAATGAAAAACTGTTTTTT.

The chain couples TRBV29-1 to TRBJ2-5; 7 nucleotides agree with TRBD1. The germline V gene has CDR1 SQVTM and CDR2 ANQGSEA. The CDR3 runs to 13 residues. J was trimmed by 1 base and V by 4 bases; bases with no gene match: 3. CDR3 DNA: TGCAGCGTTGGCCGGGACAGCCAAGAGACCCAGTACTTC. It translates to CSVGRDSQETQYF.

The rearrangement joins TRBV10-3 to TRBJ1-4; D gene unclear. The CDR3 has 14 amino acids. CDR1 is ENHRY and CDR2 is SYGVKD in the germline V gene. The V end lost 3 bases, the J end lost 5 bases, and 10 bases lay between the germline ends. The CDR3 loop is CAISERPLNEKLFF. CDR3 nucleotide sequence: TGTGCCATCAGTGAAAGGCCACTGAATGAAAAACTGTTTTTT.

The rearrangement links TRBV5-8 to TRBJ2-5, with 8 bases fitting TRBD1. The CDR3 loop spans 16 amino acids. CDR1 SGHTS and CDR2 YDEGEE come from the germline V gene. V trimming: 0 bases; J trimming: 0 bases; junction bases outside the gene matches: 4. The CDR3 loop is CASSLEQGGYQETQYF. CDR3 nucleotides: TGTGCCAGCAGCTTGGAACAGGGGGGATACCAAGAGACCCAGTACTTC. Complete variable domain (other parts from reference TRBV5-8 and TRBJ2-5): EAGVTQSPTHLIKTRGQQATLRCSPISGHTSVYWYQQALGLGLQFLLWYDEGEERNRGNFPPRFSGRQFPNYSSELNVNALELEDSALYLCASSLEQGGYQETQYFGPGTRLLVL.

This clonotype has just a few counts. The rearrangement links TRBV29-1 to TRBJ2-5; perhaps TRBD2 as D (5 bases). Per the germline V gene, CDR1 is SQVTM and CDR2 is ANQGSEA. Trimming shortened V by 5 bases and J by 5 bases, and 15 bases separated the two germline ends. The CDR3 spans 13 residues. The CDR3 loop reads CSVCPGSEETQYF. In DNA, the CDR3 is TGCAGCGTTTGTCCTGGTAGCGAGGAGACCCAGTACTTC.

The chain is built from TRBV7-2 and TRBJ2-7; 7 nucleotides align to TRBD2. V was clipped by 1 base and J by 0 bases; unmatched bases: 9. Germline values: CDR1 SGHTA, CDR2 FQGNSA. This CDR3 spans 17 amino acids. For the CDR3, the DNA is TGTGCCAGCAGCTTAGGAATCCCGGCTAGCGGCTCCTACGAGCAGTACTTC. It yields the protein CASSLGIPASGSYEQYF.

The J gene is TRBJ1-2, the V gene TRBV29-1; TRBD1 matches at 9 bases. Trimming removed 7 bases from V and 1 base from J; junction bases left unmatched: 4. The germline V gene encodes CDR1 SQVTM and CDR2 ANQGSEA. The CDR3 length is 13 residues. The CDR3 nucleotides read TGCAGCGCCGGGACAGGGATTAACTATGGCTACACCTTC. It specifies CSAGTGINYGYTF. The whole variable domain, remainder taken from reference TRBV29-1 and TRBJ1-2, is SAVISQKPSRDICQRGTSLTIQCQVDSQVTMMFWYRQQPGQSLTLIATANQGSEATYESGFVIDKFPISRPNLTFSTLTVSNMSPEDSSIYLCSAGTGINYGYTFGSGTRLTVV.

This clonotype was seen a few times. The chain couples TRBV4-2 to TRBJ1-1; 7 bases agree with TRBD1. In germline, CDR1 is LGHNA, CDR2 YNFKEQ. The CDR3 contains 14 residues. The junction had 12 bases not matched to a gene; V was cut back by 8 bases and J by 6 bases. Here the CDR3 reads CASAQDRVGPEAFF. As DNA, the CDR3 is TGTGCCAGCGCCCAAGACAGGGTCGGCCCTGAAGCTTTCTTT.

This chain's CDR3 is CASSVRLAEDRDTQYF. The CDR3 region has the DNA TGTGCCAGCAGCGTCCGACTAGCGGAGGATAGAGATACGCAGTATTTT. The chain combines TRBV11-3 with TRBJ2-3, with 9 bases fitting TRBD2. J gave up 5 bases and V 5 bases, and 11 bases lay outside the gene matches. Germline V CDR1 and CDR2: SGHNT, YENEEA. The CDR3 covers 16 residues.

This clonotype was seen more than once but under ten times. V and J are TRBV20-1 and TRBJ1-1; D may be TRBD1 (5 bases). The V gene's germline CDR1 is DFQATT and CDR2 SNEGSKA (reference sequence). V lost 2 bases to trimming and J lost 1 base, with 11 bases between them. The CDR3 is made up of 14 amino acids. The CDR3 coding sequence is TGCAGTGCTAGAACCGGGACGACGAACACTGAAGCTTTCTTT. Amino acids: CSARTGTTNTEAFF.

The V gene is TRBV2, the J gene TRBJ2-7; 9 bases fit TRBD2. Germline CDR1 is SNHLY and CDR2 is FYNNEI. CDR3 length: 15 residues. Trimming cost V 8 bases and J 2 bases; bases outside gene matches: 10. The CDR3 DNA reads as TGTGCCAGCGTGAGGGGACTAGCCGAACCCTACGAGCAGTACTTC. It yields the protein CASVRGLAEPYEQYF. The whole variable domain, filled in from reference TRBV2 and TRBJ2-7, reads EPEVTQTPSHQVTQMGQEVILRCVPISNHLYFYWYRQILGQKVEFLVSFYNNEISEKSEIFDDQFSVERPDGSNFTLKIRSTKLEDSAMYFCASVRGLAEPYEQYFGPGTRLTVT.

The V gene is TRBV12-3 or TRBV12-4, the J gene TRBJ1-1, with 10 bases aligning to TRBD1. The CDR3 contains 15 residues. The J segment lost 4 bases and the V segment lost 2 bases, leaving 4 bases of the junction unmatched. The DNA for the CDR3 is TGTGCCAGCAGTTTAATGGGACAGGGGCTCACTGAAGCTTTCTTT. Its translation is CASSLMGQGLTEAFF.

The chain links TRBV27 to TRBJ2-2; TRBD2 agrees at 7 bases. V was clipped by 7 bases and J by 4 bases; unmatched bases: 9. Germline CDR1 MNHEY, CDR2 SMNVEV (reference sequence). The CDR3 runs 15 residues. CDR3 sequence: CASTIGGSGTGELFF. CDR3 nucleotides: TGTGCCAGCACCATTGGCGGGAGTGGCACCGGGGAGCTGTTTTTT.

Ten or more counts support this clonotype. J is TRBJ2-3 and V is TRBV20-1, with D perhaps TRBD2 (5 bases). Germline CDR1 DFQATT, CDR2 SNEGSKA (reference sequence). Between the trimmed V and J ends, which lost 5 bases and 4 bases, there was a span of 13 bases. This CDR3 is built from 13 residues. CDR3 region: CSALRAPADTQYF. CDR3 DNA: TGCAGTGCTCTGAGGGCCCCAGCAGATACGCAGTATTTT.

This rearrangement joins TRBV30 to TRBJ1-1; D gene unclear. CDR1 is GTSNPN, CDR2 SVGIG, per germline (reference sequence). There are 15 residues in the CDR3. The ends were cut back, 0 bases at V and 0 bases at J, with 11 bases in the middle. The CDR3 DNA reads TGTGCCTGGAGTGTAGGACGATCCATGAACACTGAAGCTTTCTTT. Translated: CAWSVGRSMNTEAFF.

This clonotype was found many times. This rearrangement joins TRBV12-3 or TRBV12-4 to TRBJ1-2; TRBD1 might be the D (5 bases). Trimming took 5 bases from V and 6 from J, leaving 16 bases between them. This CDR3 spans 14 amino acids. CDR3 in DNA: TGTGCCAGCAGTCCCCGGGGCGGTGGACATGGCTACACCTTC. It encodes CASSPRGGGHGYTF.

The chain has TRBV5-1 and TRBJ2-7; 9 bases align to TRBD1. The germline V gene has CDR1 SGHRS and CDR2 YFSETQ. The V segment lost 4 bases and the J segment 3 bases; nucleotides outside the gene matches: 11. This CDR3 region has 16 residues. As DNA, the CDR3 is TGCGCCAGCAGCCGGAGGGTACAGGGGGCGGACTACGAGCAGTACTTC. It yields the protein CASSRRVQGADYEQYF.

The J gene is TRBJ1-6, the V gene TRBV14, with a possible D match to TRBD1 (5 bases). The CDR3 is made up of 15 amino acids. The V and J ends lost 1 base and 8 bases respectively, with 12 bases between them. Per germline, CDR1 SGHDN and CDR2 FVKESK. Written as DNA, the CDR3 is TGTGCCAGCAGCCAAGTGCCGTCAGGGCATTCACCCCTCCACTTT. As protein: CASSQVPSGHSPLHF. The full variable domain, completed using reference TRBV14 and TRBJ1-6, is EAGVTQFPSHSVIEKGQTVTLRCDPISGHDNLYWYRRVMGKEIKFLLHFVKESKQDESGMPNNRFLAERTGGTYSTLKVQPAELEDSGVYFCASSQVPSGHSPLHFGNGTRLTVT.

The genes are TRBV27 and TRBJ2-2, with 8 positions matching TRBD2. CDR3 size: 16 residues. CDR1 is MNHEY and CDR2 is SMNVEV in the germline V gene (reference sequence). The V and J ends lost 1 base and 1 base, in that order; junction bases with no gene match: 2. The CDR3 sequence is CASSLYSGGNTGELFF. In DNA, the CDR3 is TGTGCCAGCAGTTTATACAGCGGGGGGAACACCGGGGAGCTGTTTTTT.

There are a few counts of this clonotype. The CDR3 region has the DNA TGCAGCGTTGAAGATCAAGGAGGGCTGGGCTATGGCTACACCTTC. Its translation is CSVEDQGGLGYGYTF. The J gene is TRBJ1-2, the V gene TRBV29-1; the D is unclear. The germline V gene has CDR1 SQVTM and CDR2 ANQGSEA. V was shortened by 0 bases and J by 4 bases, with 15 bases between the two germline ends. This CDR3 region has 15 residues.